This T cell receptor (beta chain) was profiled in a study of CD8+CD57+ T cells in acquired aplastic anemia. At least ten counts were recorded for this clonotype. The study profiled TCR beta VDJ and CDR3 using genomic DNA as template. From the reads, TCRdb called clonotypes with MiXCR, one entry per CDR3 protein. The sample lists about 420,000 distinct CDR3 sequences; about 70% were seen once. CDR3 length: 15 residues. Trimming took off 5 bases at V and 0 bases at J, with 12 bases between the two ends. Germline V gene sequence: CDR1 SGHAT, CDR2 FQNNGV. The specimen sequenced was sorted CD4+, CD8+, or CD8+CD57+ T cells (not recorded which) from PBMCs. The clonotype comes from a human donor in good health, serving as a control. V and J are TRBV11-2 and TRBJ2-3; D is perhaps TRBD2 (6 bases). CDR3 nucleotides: TGTGCCAGCAGCCGGGACTCATTGAGCACAGATACGCAGTATTTT. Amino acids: CASSRDSLSTDTQYF.